The 14 T cell receptor beta chains in this list originate from one sample, sequenced in a study of T cell repertoires in cytomegalovirus infection. TCRdb reanalysed the reads using MiXCR and keeps one entry per CDR3 protein. Of hundreds of thousands of distinct CDR3 sequences in the sample, around 29% were seen once. Their antigen targets remain unknown. The sample here was cultured CD8+ T cells from PBMCs, taken from culture after CMV antigen stimulation. Receptors originate from a human donor in good health (CMV status not recorded). Some clones in this sample may be carry-over from other donors' samples.

This clonotype has a count of ten or more. CDR3 sequence reads: CASSLRDASSYEQYF. DNA for the CDR3: TGTGCCAGCAGCCTCCGGGACGCCAGCTCCTACGAGCAGTACTTC. The J gene is TRBJ2-7, the V gene TRBV7-6; D possibly uses TRBD1 or TRBD2 (5 bases each). The CDR3 length is 15 residues. The V end lost 5 bases, the J end lost 0 bases, and 14 bases lay between the germline ends. Germline assignment: CDR1 SGHVS and CDR2 FNYEAQ.

The chain recombines TRBV27 with TRBJ2-3, with a weak D call TRBD1 (5 bases). The CDR3 loop spans 15 amino acids. CDR1 is MNHEY and CDR2 is SMNVEV in the germline V gene (reference sequence). V lost 4 bases, J lost 3 bases, and 14 bases lay in between. The CDR3 here is CASSSPQGETDTQYF. CDR3 nucleotide sequence: TGTGCCAGCAGTTCCCCCCAAGGGGAAACAGATACGCAGTATTTT.

This chain connects TRBV28 to TRBJ2-5; 8 bases agree with TRBD2. Looked up from germline, CDR1 is MDHEN and CDR2 is SYDVKM. This CDR3 comprises 16 residues. V shed 10 bases and J 3 bases; nucleotides not matched to a gene: 16. CDR3 amino acids: CANTKPGPTSEETQYF. The CDR3 DNA reads as TGTGCCAACACCAAACCTGGTCCGACTAGCGAAGAGACCCAGTACTTC.

The chain joins TRBV27 to TRBJ1-1; the D is unclear. The CDR3 sequence is 15 residues long. Germline-derived CDR1 and CDR2 are MNHEY and SMNVEV (reference sequence). The ends were cut back, 4 bases at V and 0 bases at J, with 12 bases in the middle. CDR3 amino acids: CASSYSAEMNTEAFF. The CDR3 coding sequence is TGTGCCAGCAGTTATTCCGCAGAGATGAACACTGAAGCTTTCTTT.

V is TRBV7-9 and J is TRBJ1-1, with D possibly being TRBD1 (5 bases). V dropped 1 base and J dropped 4 bases, with 16 bases sitting between them. This CDR3 contains 16 residues. Germline V lookup: CDR1 SEHNR, CDR2 FQNEAQ (reference sequence). The DNA for the CDR3 is TGTGCCAGCAGCTTAGAAGGGGACTCCAGAAGCACTGAAGCTTTCTTT. Its protein is CASSLEGDSRSTEAFF.

The rearrangement uses TRBV7-6 and TRBJ1-2; D is undetermined. V lost 5 bases, J lost 2 bases, and 15 bases lay in between. This CDR3 has 15 residues. The germline V gene encodes CDR1 SGHVS and CDR2 FNYEAQ. CDR3 loop: CASSDEMMLNYGYTF. The CDR3 nucleotides read TGTGCCAGCAGCGACGAGATGATGCTGAACTATGGCTACACCTTC.

This clonotype turned up a few times. The genes are TRBV19 and TRBJ1-2; no firm D call. CDR1 is LNHDA, CDR2 SQIVND, per germline (reference sequence). The CDR3 has 16 amino acids. V was clipped by 4 bases and J by 0 bases, with 15 bases between them. As DNA, the CDR3 is TGTGCCAGTAGTACCGGATCCAGGCACCCTAACTATGGCTACACCTTC. It yields the protein CASSTGSRHPNYGYTF.

This clonotype was found once. This chain connects TRBV6-5 to TRBJ2-5, with D perhaps TRBD1 or TRBD2 (6 bases each). This CDR3 is 16 amino acids long. Trimming took 0 bases from V and 6 from J, leaving 17 bases between them. Germline-derived CDR1 and CDR2 are MNHEY and SVGAGI. The CDR3 DNA sequence: TGTGCCAGCAGTTACTCGGGGGGCCTTGGGATAAAGACCCAGTACTTC. As protein: CASSYSGGLGIKTQYF.

This clonotype has ten or more counts. V usage is TRBV6-1 and J usage is TRBJ2-5, with D tentatively TRBD1 (5 bases). Trimming stripped 8 bases from V and 1 base from J, with 17 bases between. Germline CDR1 is MNHNS and CDR2 is SASEGT. The CDR3 sequence is 15 residues long. The CDR3 bases are TGTGCCAGCGTTAATCCCCGGACAACCCAAGAGACCCAGTACTTC. Encoded protein: CASVNPRTTQETQYF.

This chain joins TRBV28 and TRBJ2-3; D is uncertain. Germline lookup yields CDR1 MDHEN and CDR2 SYDVKM. V dropped 3 bases and J dropped 0 bases, with 7 bases sitting between them. This CDR3 comprises 14 residues. CDR3 region: CASSFEASTDTQYF. As DNA, the CDR3 is TGTGCCAGCAGTTTTGAGGCTAGCACAGATACGCAGTATTTT.

This clonotype was counted at least ten times. The V and J genes are TRBV7-2 and TRBJ2-5, with D possibly being TRBD1 or TRBD2 (5 bases each). With 4 bases removed from V and 5 bases from J, the gap between germline ends came to 20 bases. The V gene's germline CDR1 is SGHTA and CDR2 FQGNSA. CDR3 length: 16 amino acids. The CDR3, as DNA: TGTGCCAGCAGCTCCCGCCCCACGGGACGAGGGGAGACCCAGTACTTC. Its translation is CASSSRPTGRGETQYF.

This chain connects TRBV7-6 to TRBJ2-4; 10 bases are a match to TRBD1. Germline lookup yields CDR1 SGHVS and CDR2 FNYEAQ. The V segment lost 3 bases and the J segment 8 bases; nucleotides outside the gene matches: 7. The CDR3 loop spans 15 amino acids. The CDR3 region has the DNA TGTGCCAGCAGCTTCGACGGGACAGGGGACGACATTCAGTACTTC. Residues: CASSFDGTGDDIQYF.

V is TRBV6-1 and J is TRBJ2-5; D might be TRBD2 (6 bases). With 8 bases removed from V and 1 base from J, the gap between germline ends came to 20 bases. The germline gives CDR1 MNHNS, CDR2 SASEGT. This CDR3 is 16 amino acids long. The CDR3 spells CASADPHGGVQETQYF. In DNA, the CDR3 is TGTGCCAGCGCAGATCCCCATGGCGGGGTCCAAGAGACCCAGTACTTC.

Only one count was recorded for this clonotype. The CDR3 here is CSVLGGAGTGELFF. For the CDR3, the DNA is TGCAGCGTTCTGGGGGGCGCGGGCACCGGGGAGCTGTTTTTT. V is TRBV29-1 and J is TRBJ2-2, with D possibly being TRBD1 or TRBD2 (6 bases each). The CDR3 extends over 14 amino acids. V dropped 5 bases and J dropped 4 bases, with 14 bases sitting between them. From germline, CDR1 is SQVTM and CDR2 ANQGSEA.